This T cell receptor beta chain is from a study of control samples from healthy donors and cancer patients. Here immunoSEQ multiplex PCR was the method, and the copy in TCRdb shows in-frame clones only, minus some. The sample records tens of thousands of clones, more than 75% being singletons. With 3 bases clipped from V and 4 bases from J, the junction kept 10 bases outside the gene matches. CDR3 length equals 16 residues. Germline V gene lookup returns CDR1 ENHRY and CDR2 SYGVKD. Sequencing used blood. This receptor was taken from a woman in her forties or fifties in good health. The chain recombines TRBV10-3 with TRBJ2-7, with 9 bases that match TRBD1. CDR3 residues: CAISDSFGTGLYEQYF. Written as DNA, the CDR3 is TGTGCCATCAGTGACTCCTTCGGGACAGGGCTGTACGAGCAGTACTTC.